Detailed here is one TCR beta chain. Its antigen is undetermined. A sample-barcoded 5' primer and a J-beta primer mix were used in a second PCR of about 7 to 12 cycles. TCRdb ran MiXCR on the 5' RACE reads and lists one entry per CDR3 protein. The data hold 800,000 or so distinct CDR3 sequences, with 46% observed a single time. V was trimmed by 0 bases and J by 0 bases, leaving 15 bases between them. CDR1 is MNHEY and CDR2 is SVGAGI in the germline V gene. This CDR3 has 17 residues. PBMCs were isolated at a quantity of at least 7 million per sample. This record belongs to a study of blood T cells in healthy people across ages. Notes on the study in general: As age increased, TCR beta diversity per million T cells fell in a roughly linear fashion. Aged donors had fewer naive CD4+ cells and lower diversity than long-lived donors. In the absence of known donor CMV status, changes in expanded clonotypes were possibly confounded.

V is TRBV6-5 and J is TRBJ2-7; D gene uncertain. The sample comprised blood. The TCR comes from an elderly man in good health. The CDR3 DNA reads as TGTGCCAGCAGTTACTCGGCTTTAGGCTATGGCTCCTACGAGCAGTACTTC. Translating gives CASSYSALGYGSYEQYF.